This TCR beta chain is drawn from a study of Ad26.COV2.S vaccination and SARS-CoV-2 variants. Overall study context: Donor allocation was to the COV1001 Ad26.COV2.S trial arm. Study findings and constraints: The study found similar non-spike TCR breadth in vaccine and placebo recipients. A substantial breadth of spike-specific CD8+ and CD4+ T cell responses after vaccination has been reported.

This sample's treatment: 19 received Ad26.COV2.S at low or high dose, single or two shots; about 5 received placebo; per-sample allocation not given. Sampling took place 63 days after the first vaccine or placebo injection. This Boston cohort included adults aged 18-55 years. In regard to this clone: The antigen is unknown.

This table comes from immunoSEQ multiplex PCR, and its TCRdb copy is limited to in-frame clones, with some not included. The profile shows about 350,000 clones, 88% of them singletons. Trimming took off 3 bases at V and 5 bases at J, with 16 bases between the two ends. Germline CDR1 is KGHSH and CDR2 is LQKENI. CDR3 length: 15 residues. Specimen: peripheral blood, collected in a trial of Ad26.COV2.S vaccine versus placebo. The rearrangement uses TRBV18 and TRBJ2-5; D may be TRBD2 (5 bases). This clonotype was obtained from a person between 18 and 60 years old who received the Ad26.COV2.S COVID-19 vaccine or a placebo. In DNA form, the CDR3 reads TGTGCCAGCTCACCCCAGCCAAGGCCGGGGGAGACCCAGTACTTC. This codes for CASSPQPRPGETQYF.